The following is a TCR beta chain sequence with its context. Its target is unknown. The germline V gene encodes CDR1 KGHSH and CDR2 LQKENI. Trimming took 5 bases from V and 0 from J, leaving 10 bases between them. This CDR3 contains 15 residues. This sample was included in a study of T cell responses to AZD1222 COVID-19 vaccine. The method was immunoSEQ multiplex PCR; TCRdb's version includes in-frame clones alone and lacks a portion of them. There are 70,000 to 95,000 clones in the sample; about 82% occur only once, and 5.5% to 6% lies in the top ten. Regarding the study as a whole: The reported proportion of spike-specific TCRs targeting unmutated variant regions was nearly half. Without day 14 samples, only post-peak T cell repertoires were studied.

This chain uses TRBV18 with TRBJ1-4, with D perhaps matching TRBD1 (5 bases). This clonotype was sampled from an adult who received the AZD1222 COVID-19 vaccine. This specimen consisted of peripheral blood, obtained 28 days after the second AZD1222 dose. The chain's CDR3 is CASSTTVATNEKLFF. In nucleotides, the CDR3 is TGTGCCAGCTCAACGACAGTTGCAACTAATGAAAAACTGTTTTTT.